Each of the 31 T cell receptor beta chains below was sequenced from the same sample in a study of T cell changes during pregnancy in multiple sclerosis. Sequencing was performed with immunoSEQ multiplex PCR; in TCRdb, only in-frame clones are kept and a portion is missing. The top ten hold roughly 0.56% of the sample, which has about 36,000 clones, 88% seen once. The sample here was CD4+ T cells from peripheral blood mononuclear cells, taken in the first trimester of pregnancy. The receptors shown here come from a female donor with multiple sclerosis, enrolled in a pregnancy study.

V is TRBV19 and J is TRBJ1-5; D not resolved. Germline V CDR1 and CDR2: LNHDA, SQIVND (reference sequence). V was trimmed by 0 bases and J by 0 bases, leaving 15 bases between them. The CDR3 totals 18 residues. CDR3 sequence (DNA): TGTGCCAGTAGTATAGATCAACGGCACCACTATAGCAATCAGCCCCAGCATTTT. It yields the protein CASSIDQRHHYSNQPQHF.

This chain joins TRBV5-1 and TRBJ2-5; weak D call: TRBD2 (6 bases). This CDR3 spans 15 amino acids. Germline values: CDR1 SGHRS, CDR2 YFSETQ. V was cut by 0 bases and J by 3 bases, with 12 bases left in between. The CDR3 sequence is CASSLEGSGEETQYF. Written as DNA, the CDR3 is TGCGCCAGCAGCTTGGAGGGTAGCGGTGAAGAGACCCAGTACTTC. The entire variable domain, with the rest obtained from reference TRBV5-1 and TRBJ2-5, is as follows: KAGVTQTPRYLIKTRGQQVTLSCSPISGHRSVSWYQQTPGQGLQFLFEYFSETQRNKGNFPGRFSGRQFSNSRSEMNVSTLELGDSALYLCASSLEGSGEETQYFGPGTRLLVL.

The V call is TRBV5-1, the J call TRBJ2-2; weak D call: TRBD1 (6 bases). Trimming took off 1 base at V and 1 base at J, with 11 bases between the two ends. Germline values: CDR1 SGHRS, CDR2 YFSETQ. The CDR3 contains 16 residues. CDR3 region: CASSLSGHQNTGELFF. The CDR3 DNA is TGCGCCAGCAGCTTGTCGGGACACCAGAACACCGGGGAGCTGTTTTTT.

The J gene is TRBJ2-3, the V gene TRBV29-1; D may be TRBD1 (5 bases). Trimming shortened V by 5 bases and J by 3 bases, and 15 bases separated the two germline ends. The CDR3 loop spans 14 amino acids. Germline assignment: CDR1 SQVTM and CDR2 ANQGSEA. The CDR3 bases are TGCAGCGTTATTGAAAGGGGTGGTACAGATACGCAGTATTTT. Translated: CSVIERGGTDTQYF.

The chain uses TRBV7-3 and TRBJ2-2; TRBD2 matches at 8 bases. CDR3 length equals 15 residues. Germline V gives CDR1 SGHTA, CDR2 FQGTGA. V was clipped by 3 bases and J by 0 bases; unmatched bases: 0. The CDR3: CASSLGLANTGELFF. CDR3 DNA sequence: TGTGCCAGCAGCTTGGGACTAGCGAACACCGGGGAGCTGTTTTTT.

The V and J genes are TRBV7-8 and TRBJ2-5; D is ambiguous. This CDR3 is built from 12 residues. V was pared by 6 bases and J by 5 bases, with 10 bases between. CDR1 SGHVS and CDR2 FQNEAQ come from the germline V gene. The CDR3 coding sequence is TGTGCCAGCAGGGCTAGAAGGGAGACCCAGTACTTC. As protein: CASRARRETQYF.

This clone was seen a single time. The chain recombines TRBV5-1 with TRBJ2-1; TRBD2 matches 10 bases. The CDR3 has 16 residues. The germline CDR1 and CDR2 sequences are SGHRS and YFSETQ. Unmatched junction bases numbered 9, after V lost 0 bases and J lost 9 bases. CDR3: CASSLAPAGGPGEQFF. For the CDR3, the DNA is TGCGCCAGCAGCTTGGCCCCAGCGGGAGGGCCCGGTGAGCAGTTCTTC.

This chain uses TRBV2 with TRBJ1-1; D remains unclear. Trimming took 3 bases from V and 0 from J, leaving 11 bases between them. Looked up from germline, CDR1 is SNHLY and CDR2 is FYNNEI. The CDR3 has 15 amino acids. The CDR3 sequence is CASSELRQVNTEAFF. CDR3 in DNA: TGTGCCAGCAGTGAGCTAAGGCAGGTGAACACTGAAGCTTTCTTT.

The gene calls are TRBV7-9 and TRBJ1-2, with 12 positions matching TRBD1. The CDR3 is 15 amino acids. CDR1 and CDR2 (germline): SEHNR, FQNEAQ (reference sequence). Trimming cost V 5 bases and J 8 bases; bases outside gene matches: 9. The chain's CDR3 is CASSLPGQGAGGYTF. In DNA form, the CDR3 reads TGTGCCAGCAGCCTACCGGGACAGGGGGCAGGGGGCTACACCTTC.

The CDR3 is CASSEAGLSGSGNTIYF. CDR3 in DNA: TGTGCCAGCAGTGAAGCGGGGTTGAGCGGCTCTGGAAACACCATATATTTT. V is TRBV6-1 and J is TRBJ1-3, with D hard to call. The germline V and J ends were trimmed by 0 bases and 0 bases, with 12 bases remaining between them. This CDR3 contains 17 residues. The germline CDR1 and CDR2 sequences are MNHNS and SASEGT.

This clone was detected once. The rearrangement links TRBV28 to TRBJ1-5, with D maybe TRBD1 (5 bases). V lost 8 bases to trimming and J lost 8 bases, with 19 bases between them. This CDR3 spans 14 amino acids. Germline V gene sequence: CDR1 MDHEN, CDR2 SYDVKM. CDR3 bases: TGTGCCAGCCGTGGGGGGGAGGGGTGGAAGCCCCAGCATTTT. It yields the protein CASRGGEGWKPQHF. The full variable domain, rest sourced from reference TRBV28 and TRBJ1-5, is DVKVTQSSRYLVKRTGEKVFLECVQDMDHENMFWYRQDPGLGLRLIYFSYDVKMKEKGDIPEGYSVSREKKERFSLILESASTNQTSMYLCASRGGEGWKPQHFGDGTRLSIL.

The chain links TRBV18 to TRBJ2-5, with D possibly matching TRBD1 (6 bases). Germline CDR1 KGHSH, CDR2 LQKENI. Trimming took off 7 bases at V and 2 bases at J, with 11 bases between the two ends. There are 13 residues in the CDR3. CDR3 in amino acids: CASCPGQQETQYF. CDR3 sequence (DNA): TGTGCCAGCTGTCCCGGACAGCAAGAGACCCAGTACTTC. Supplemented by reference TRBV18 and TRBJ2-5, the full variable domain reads NAGVMQNPRHLVRRRGQEARLRCSPMKGHSHVYWYRQLPEEGLKFMVYLQKENIIDESGMPKERFSAEFPKEGPSILRIQQVVRGDSAAYFCASCPGQQETQYFGPGTRLLVL.

The DNA for the CDR3 is TGTGCCAGCAGCTATCGACGACAGCAAGAGACCCAGTACTTC. This translates into CASSYRRQQETQYF. The rearrangement joins TRBV7-6 to TRBJ2-5; D might be TRBD1 (5 bases). This CDR3 comprises 14 residues. V shed 4 bases and J shed 2 bases, with 11 bases lying between them. The germline gives CDR1 SGHVS, CDR2 FNYEAQ. Combining the CDR3 with reference TRBV7-6 and TRBJ2-5 gives the whole variable domain GAGVSQSPRYKVTKRGQDVALRCDPISGHVSLYWYRQALGQGPEFLTYFNYEAQQDKSGLPNDRFSAERPEGSISTLTIQRTEQRDSAMYRCASSYRRQQETQYFGPGTRLLVL.

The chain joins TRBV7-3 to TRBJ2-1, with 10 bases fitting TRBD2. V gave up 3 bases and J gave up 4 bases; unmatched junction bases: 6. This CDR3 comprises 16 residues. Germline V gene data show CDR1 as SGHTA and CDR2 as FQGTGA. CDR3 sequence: CASSFWTSGGYNEQFF. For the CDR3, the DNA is TGTGCCAGCAGCTTTTGGACTAGCGGTGGATACAATGAGCAGTTCTTC.

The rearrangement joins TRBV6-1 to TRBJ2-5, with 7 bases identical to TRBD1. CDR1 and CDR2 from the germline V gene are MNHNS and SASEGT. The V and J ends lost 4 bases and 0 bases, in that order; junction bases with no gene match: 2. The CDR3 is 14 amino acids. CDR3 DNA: TGTGCCAGCAGTGGCAGGGGGAACCAAGAGACCCAGTACTTC. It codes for CASSGRGNQETQYF.

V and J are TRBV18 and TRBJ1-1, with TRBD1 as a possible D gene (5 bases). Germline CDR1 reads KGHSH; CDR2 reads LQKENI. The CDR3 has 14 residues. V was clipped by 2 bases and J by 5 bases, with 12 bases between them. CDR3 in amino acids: CASSPGAPETEAFF. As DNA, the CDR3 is TGTGCCAGCTCACCAGGGGCCCCCGAGACTGAAGCTTTCTTT.

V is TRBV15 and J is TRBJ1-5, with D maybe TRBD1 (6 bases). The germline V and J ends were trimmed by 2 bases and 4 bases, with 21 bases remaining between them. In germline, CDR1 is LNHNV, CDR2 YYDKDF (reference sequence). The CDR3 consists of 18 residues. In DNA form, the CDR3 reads TGTGCCACCAGCAGACAAGCGGCAGGGGTTAAGGAGAATCAGCCCCAGCATTTT. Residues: CATSRQAAGVKENQPQHF.

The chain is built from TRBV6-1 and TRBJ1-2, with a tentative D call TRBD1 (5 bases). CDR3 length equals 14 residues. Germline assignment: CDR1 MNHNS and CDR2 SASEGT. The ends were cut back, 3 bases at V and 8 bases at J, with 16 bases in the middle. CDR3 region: CASSEGGTRRGYTF. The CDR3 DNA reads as TGTGCCAGCAGTGAGGGGGGGACGCGGCGGGGCTACACCTTC.

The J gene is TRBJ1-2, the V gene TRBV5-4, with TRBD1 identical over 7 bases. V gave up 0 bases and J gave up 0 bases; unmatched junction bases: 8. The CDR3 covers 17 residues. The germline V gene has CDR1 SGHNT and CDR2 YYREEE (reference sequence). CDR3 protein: CASSLAIQGTPNYGYTF. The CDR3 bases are TGTGCCAGCAGCTTGGCCATACAGGGGACCCCTAACTATGGCTACACCTTC.

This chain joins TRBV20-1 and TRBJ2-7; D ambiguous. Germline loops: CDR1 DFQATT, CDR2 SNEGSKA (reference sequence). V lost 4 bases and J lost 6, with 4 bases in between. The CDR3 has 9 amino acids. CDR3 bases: TGCAGTGCTAACTCCGAGCAGTACTTC. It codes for CSANSEQYF.

Here the CDR3 reads CASSEERQPQHF. The CDR3 DNA follows: TGTGCCAGCAGTGAAGAGAGGCAGCCCCAGCATTTT. The rearrangement links TRBV2 to TRBJ1-5; D unresolved. The ends were cut back, 1 base at V and 7 bases at J, with 5 bases in the middle. This CDR3 comprises 12 residues. Germline-derived CDR1 and CDR2 are SNHLY and FYNNEI.

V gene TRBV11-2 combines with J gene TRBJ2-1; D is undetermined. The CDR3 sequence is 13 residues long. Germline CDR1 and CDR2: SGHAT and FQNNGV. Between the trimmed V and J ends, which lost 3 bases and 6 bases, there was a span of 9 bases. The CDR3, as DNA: TGTGCCAGCAGCTTGAGGAGTGGCAATGAGCAGTTCTTC. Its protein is CASSLRSGNEQFF.

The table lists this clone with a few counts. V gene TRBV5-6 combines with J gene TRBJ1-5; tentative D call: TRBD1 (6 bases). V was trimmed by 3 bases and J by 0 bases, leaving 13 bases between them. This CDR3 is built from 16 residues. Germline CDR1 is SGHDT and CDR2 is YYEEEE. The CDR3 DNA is TGTGCCAGCAGCTCCCGGGGGGCTTATAGCAATCAGCCCCAGCATTTT. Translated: CASSSRGAYSNQPQHF. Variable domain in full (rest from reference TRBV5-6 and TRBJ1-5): DAGVTQSPTHLIKTRGQQVTLRCSPKSGHDTVSWYQQALGQGPQFIFQYYEEEERQRGNFPDRFSGHQFPNYSSELNVNALLLGDSALYLCASSSRGAYSNQPQHFGDGTRLSIL.

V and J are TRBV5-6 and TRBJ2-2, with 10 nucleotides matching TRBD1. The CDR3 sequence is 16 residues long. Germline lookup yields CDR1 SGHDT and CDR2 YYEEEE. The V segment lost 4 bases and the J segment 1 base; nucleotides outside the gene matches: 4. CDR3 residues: CASSRDRGRNTGELFF. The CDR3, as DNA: TGTGCCAGCAGCCGCGACAGGGGGCGGAACACCGGGGAGCTGTTTTTT. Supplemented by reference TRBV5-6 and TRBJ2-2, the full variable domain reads DAGVTQSPTHLIKTRGQQVTLRCSPKSGHDTVSWYQQALGQGPQFIFQYYEEEERQRGNFPDRFSGHQFPNYSSELNVNALLLGDSALYLCASSRDRGRNTGELFFGEGSRLTVL.

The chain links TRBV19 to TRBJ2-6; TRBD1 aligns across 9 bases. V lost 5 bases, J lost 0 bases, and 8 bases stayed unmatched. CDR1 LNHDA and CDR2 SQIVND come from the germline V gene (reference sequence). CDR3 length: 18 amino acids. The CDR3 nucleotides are TGTGCCAGTAGTCCCGGGACAGGGATTCCCTCTGGGGCCAACGTCCTGACTTTC. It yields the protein CASSPGTGIPSGANVLTF.

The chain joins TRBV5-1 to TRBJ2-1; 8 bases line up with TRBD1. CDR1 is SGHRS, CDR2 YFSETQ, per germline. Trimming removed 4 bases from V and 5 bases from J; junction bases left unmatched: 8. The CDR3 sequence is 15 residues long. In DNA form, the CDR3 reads TGCGCCAGCAGCCGCGACAGGGGAGGACACAATGAGCAGTTCTTC. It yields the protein CASSRDRGGHNEQFF. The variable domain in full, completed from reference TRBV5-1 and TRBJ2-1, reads KAGVTQTPRYLIKTRGQQVTLSCSPISGHRSVSWYQQTPGQGLQFLFEYFSETQRNKGNFPGRFSGRQFSNSRSEMNVSTLELGDSALYLCASSRDRGGHNEQFFGPGTRLTVL.

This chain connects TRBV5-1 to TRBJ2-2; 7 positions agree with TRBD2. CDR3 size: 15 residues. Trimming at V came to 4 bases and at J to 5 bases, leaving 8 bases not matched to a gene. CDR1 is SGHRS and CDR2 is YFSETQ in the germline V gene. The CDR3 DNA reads TGCGCCAGCAGCCCGGGGGGTTCGAGGACCGGGGAGCTGTTTTTT. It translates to CASSPGGSRTGELFF.

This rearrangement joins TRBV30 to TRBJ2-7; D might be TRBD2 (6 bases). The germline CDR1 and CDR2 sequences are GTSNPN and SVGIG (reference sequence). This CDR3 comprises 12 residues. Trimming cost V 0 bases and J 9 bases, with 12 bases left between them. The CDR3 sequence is CAWSVGGQGQYF. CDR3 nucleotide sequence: TGTGCCTGGAGTGTTGGAGGGCAGGGGCAGTACTTC.

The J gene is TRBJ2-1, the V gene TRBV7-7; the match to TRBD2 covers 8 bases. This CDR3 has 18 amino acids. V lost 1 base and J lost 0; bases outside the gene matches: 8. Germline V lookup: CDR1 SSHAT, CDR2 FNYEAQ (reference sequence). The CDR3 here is CASSLVAGRLSSYNEQFF. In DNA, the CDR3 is TGTGCCAGCAGCTTAGTAGCGGGAAGATTGAGCTCCTACAATGAGCAGTTCTTC. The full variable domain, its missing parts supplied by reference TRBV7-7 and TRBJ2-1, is GAGVSQSPRYKVTKRGQDVTLRCDPISSHATLYWYQQALGQGPEFLTYFNYEAQPDKSGLPSDRFSAERPEGSISTLTIQRTEQRDSAMYRCASSLVAGRLSSYNEQFFGPGTRLTVL.

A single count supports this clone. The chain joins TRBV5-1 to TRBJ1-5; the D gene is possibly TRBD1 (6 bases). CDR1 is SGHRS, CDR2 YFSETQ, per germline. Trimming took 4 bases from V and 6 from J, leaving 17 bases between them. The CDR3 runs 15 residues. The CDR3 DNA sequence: TGCGCCAGCAGCCTGGAGGGGGGGGGAAGTCAGCCCCAGCATTTT. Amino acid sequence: CASSLEGGGSQPQHF.

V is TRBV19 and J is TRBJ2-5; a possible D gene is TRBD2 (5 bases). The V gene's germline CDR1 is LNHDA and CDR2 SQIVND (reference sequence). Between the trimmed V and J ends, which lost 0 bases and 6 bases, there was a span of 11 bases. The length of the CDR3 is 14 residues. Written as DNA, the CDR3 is TGTGCCAGTAGTATAGATTCCCGAGGGCAGACCCAGTACTTC. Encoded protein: CASSIDSRGQTQYF.